The clone carrying this T cell receptor beta chain was found once. This specimen comes from a study of blood T cell repertoires in COVID-19. How the authors handled the data: Scientists estimated how many nucleated cells there were by amplifying reference gene primers. TCRdb's table, derived via immunoSEQ multiplex PCR, lists solely in-frame clones and lacks some. The V and J calls and the clone size are those of that table, but D and trimming were determined from the DNA. Here the sample spans more than 200,000 clones, around 88% being singletons. The CDR3 is 14 residues long. CDR1 and CDR2 (germline): GTSNPN, SVGIG (reference sequence). V lost 5 bases and J 4 bases, leaving 12 bases between the germline ends.

V usage is TRBV30 and J usage is TRBJ1-6; tentative D call: TRBD1 (6 bases). This TCR came from a young man with active or convalescent COVID-19. The source material was peripheral blood. The CDR3 is CAWSGTRYNSPLHF. The CDR3 coding sequence is TGTGCCTGGTCGGGGACACGGTATAATTCACCCCTCCACTTT.